What follows are 29 T cell receptor beta chains derived from one specimen sequenced in a study of identical twins. TCRdb reprocessed the 5' RACE reads via MiXCR and lists one record per CDR3 protein. The sample has 460,000 or so distinct CDR3 sequences, 13% to 15% seen once. The sample was also linked to a second study, of yellow fever vaccine responses in identical twins.

Sequencing input: CD4+ T cells sorted from blood. The receptors were sampled from a woman aged 18-29 years in good health.

V is TRBV21-1 and J is TRBJ1-1. TRBV21-1 is described as a pseudogene. The CDR3 is 16 amino acids. DNA for the CDR3: TGTGCCAGCAGCAGCGACGATACAACTATGAACACTGAAGCTTTCTTT. Amino acid sequence: CASSSDDTTMNTEAFF.

The chain joins TRBV18 to TRBJ2-4; the match to TRBD1 covers 7 bases. CDR1 is KGHSH, CDR2 LQKENI, per germline. This CDR3 is 16 amino acids long. With V trimmed by 2 bases and J by 3 bases, 7 bases remained unmatched. The CDR3 sequence: CASSPKRTGVKNIQYF. For the CDR3, the DNA is TGTGCCAGCTCACCAAAACGAACAGGGGTCAAAAACATTCAGTACTTC.

This clonotype was detected ten times or more. Mismatch with germline at one junction end may stem from a read error. The chain has TRBV15 and TRBJ2-7, with no clear D. This CDR3 has 13 residues. Per germline, CDR1 LNHNV and CDR2 YYDKDF (reference sequence). CDR3 nucleotide sequence: TGTGCCACCAGTAGAGAGGCGCTCTACGAGCAGTACTTC. Translation: CATSREALYEQYF.

V and J are TRBV5-6 and TRBJ1-2; D is uncertain. The CDR3 length is 14 residues. Germline V lookup: CDR1 SGHDT, CDR2 YYEEEE. V was pared by 2 bases and J by 4 bases, with 12 bases between. CDR3 coding DNA: TGTGCCAGCAGCTTTCCGACCGCTCTCTATGGCTACACCTTC. Its protein is CASSFPTALYGYTF.

The chain carries TRBV6-1 and TRBJ1-5; no firm D call. There are 13 residues in the CDR3. Trimming stripped 7 bases from V and 7 bases from J, with 14 bases between. The germline V gene encodes CDR1 MNHNS and CDR2 SASEGT. In DNA form, the CDR3 reads TGTGCCAGCACCCGAGCGCCGGGACAGCCCCAGCATTTT. This sequence encodes CASTRAPGQPQHF.

Only a few counts were recorded for this clonotype. The V call is TRBV7-9, the J call TRBJ2-7; 11 nucleotides agree with TRBD2. The CDR3 runs to 16 residues. Germline V gene sequence: CDR1 SEHNR, CDR2 FQNEAQ (reference sequence). The trim removed 5 bases at V and 3 bases at J, leaving 9 bases unmatched. The CDR3 DNA is TGTGCCAGCAGCACGGGACTAGCGGCTATTCACTACGAGCAGTACTTC. It yields the protein CASSTGLAAIHYEQYF.

The chain couples TRBV7-3 to TRBJ2-1; D is possibly TRBD2 (7 bases). Germline V CDR1 and CDR2: SGHTA, FQGTGA. The CDR3 spans 13 residues. Deletions cut 6 bases from V and 6 bases from J, with 12 bases between. The CDR3 loop reads CASSPRGGNEQFF. The CDR3 DNA sequence: TGTGCCAGCAGTCCGAGGGGGGGCAATGAGCAGTTCTTC.

The chain uses TRBV27 and TRBJ2-3; D might be TRBD2 (7 bases). V lost 6 bases, J lost 1 base, and 20 bases lay in between. CDR3 length: 17 amino acids. Germline V gene data show CDR1 as MNHEY and CDR2 as SMNVEV (reference sequence). The CDR3 DNA reads as TGTGCCAGCAGCAGAGGAGGGGGGGTTCCAGGCACAGATACGCAGTATTTT. This encodes CASSRGGGVPGTDTQYF.

This clonotype showed up many times. V gene TRBV5-1 combines with J gene TRBJ1-4; 9 bases are shared with TRBD1. The V segment lost 0 bases and the J segment 0 bases; nucleotides outside the gene matches: 0. Germline-derived CDR1 and CDR2 are SGHRS and YFSETQ. CDR3 size: 16 residues. The CDR3 spells CASSLGQGATNEKLFF. The CDR3 nucleotides are TGCGCCAGCAGCTTGGGACAGGGGGCAACTAATGAAAAACTGTTTTTT.

The chain combines TRBV15 with TRBJ2-1, with 8 bases aligning to TRBD2. Germline loops: CDR1 LNHNV, CDR2 YYDKDF (reference sequence). This CDR3 is built from 17 residues. V was clipped by 0 bases and J by 8 bases; unmatched bases: 12. The CDR3: CATSRDWGLGTFYEQFF. The CDR3 coding sequence is TGTGCCACCAGCAGAGATTGGGGACTAGGGACTTTTTATGAGCAGTTCTTC.

The chain employs TRBV10-3 and TRBJ2-7, with no clear D. CDR3 length equals 12 residues. The germline V gene encodes CDR1 ENHRY and CDR2 SYGVKD. V lost 2 bases to trimming and J lost 5 bases, with 7 bases between them. The CDR3 sequence: CAISEVANEQYF. The DNA of the CDR3 is TGTGCCATCAGTGAGGTCGCTAACGAGCAGTACTTC.

This chain joins TRBV7-8 and TRBJ2-1, with 8 nucleotides matching TRBD2. CDR3 length equals 15 residues. The germline V gene encodes CDR1 SGHVS and CDR2 FQNEAQ. J was trimmed by 2 bases and V by 3 bases; bases with no gene match: 3. In nucleotides, the CDR3 is TGTGCCAGCAGCTTTAGCGGGACCCCCTACAATGAGCAGTTCTTC. Translated, it gives CASSFSGTPYNEQFF.

The rearrangement uses TRBV19 and TRBJ2-5, with 7 bases aligning to TRBD1. The CDR3 consists of 14 residues. CDR1 is LNHDA and CDR2 is SQIVND in the germline V gene (reference sequence). The J segment lost 3 bases and the V segment lost 4 bases, leaving 5 bases of the junction unmatched. CDR3 DNA sequence: TGTGCCAGTAGTAGCAGGGGGTCGAAAGAGACCCAGTACTTC. Encoded protein: CASSSRGSKETQYF.

This chain uses TRBV20-1 with TRBJ2-7, with unresolved D. CDR1 is DFQATT, CDR2 SNEGSKA, per germline (reference sequence). The length of the CDR3 is 12 residues. The V gene lost 1 base and the J gene lost 3 bases, with 7 bases spanning the gap. CDR3 residues: CSARVQHYEQYF. DNA of the CDR3: TGCAGTGCTAGAGTACAGCACTACGAGCAGTACTTC.

This chain uses TRBV7-9 with TRBJ2-3; D call uncertain. The CDR3 is 14 amino acids. Trimming left V 3 bases short and J 2 bases short, with 9 bases between. CDR1 and CDR2 (germline): SEHNR, FQNEAQ (reference sequence). The CDR3, as DNA: TGTGCCAGCAGCTTCCCCCTGACCACAGATACGCAGTATTTT. It yields the protein CASSFPLTTDTQYF.

This clonotype was counted only a few times. V and J are TRBV20-1 and TRBJ2-7; D gene uncertain. CDR1 is DFQATT, CDR2 SNEGSKA, per germline (reference sequence). The CDR3 spans 12 residues. V was cut by 6 bases and J by 4 bases, with 13 bases left in between. CDR3 DNA: TGCAGTGCCCTCGCACCGAGGTACGAGCAGTACTTC. This sequence encodes CSALAPRYEQYF.

This clonotype was counted only a few times. The J gene is TRBJ2-5, the V gene TRBV6-1, with TRBD1 identical over 11 bases. The CDR3 runs 16 residues. The V segment lost 6 bases and the J segment 4 bases; nucleotides outside the gene matches: 10. Per the germline V gene, CDR1 is MNHNS and CDR2 is SASEGT. CDR3 protein: CASSSNSGTGGETQYF. The CDR3, as DNA: TGTGCCAGCAGCTCAAACTCCGGGACAGGGGGAGAGACCCAGTACTTC.

This clonotype was recorded a few times. The chain joins TRBV5-1 to TRBJ2-5; 13 bases fit TRBD2. V lost 4 bases and J lost 2; bases outside the gene matches: 5. The CDR3 is made up of 16 amino acids. Germline CDR1 reads SGHRS; CDR2 reads YFSETQ. CDR3 coding DNA: TGCGCCAGCAGCCAGACTAGCGGGGGGATACAAGAGACCCAGTACTTC. The encoded protein is CASSQTSGGIQETQYF.

The V call is TRBV28, the J call TRBJ2-5; D remains ambiguous. Per germline, CDR1 MDHEN and CDR2 SYDVKM. The V and J ends lost 6 bases and 2 bases respectively, with 19 bases between them. The CDR3 runs 16 residues. The CDR3 spells CASRSPPRSLQETQYF. The CDR3, as DNA: TGTGCCAGCAGATCTCCCCCCAGGTCTTTACAAGAGACCCAGTACTTC.

This chain connects TRBV6-2 or TRBV6-3 to TRBJ2-7; D remains ambiguous. Germline CDR1 reads MNHEY; CDR2 reads SVGEGT. Trimming cost V 2 bases and J 2 bases, with 4 bases left between them. The CDR3 extends over 12 amino acids. In DNA form, the CDR3 reads TGTGCCAGCAGTTACGCGACCTACGAGCAGTACTTC. Protein product: CASSYATYEQYF.

The chain uses TRBV27 and TRBJ2-1; D unclear. Germline values: CDR1 MNHEY, CDR2 SMNVEV (reference sequence). Trimming cost V 3 bases and J 1 base, with 7 bases left between them. The CDR3 runs 14 residues. CDR3 DNA sequence: TGTGCCAGCAGTTTTTTTATATCCTACAATGAGCAGTTCTTC. Protein: CASSFFISYNEQFF.

This chain uses TRBV6-2 or TRBV6-3 with TRBJ2-1, with D possibly TRBD2 on 6 matching bases. The germline V gene encodes CDR1 MNHEY and CDR2 SVGEGT. CDR3 size: 16 residues. V shed 0 bases and J shed 4 bases, with 13 bases lying between them. The CDR3 sequence: CASSYSEGGRYNEQFF. For the CDR3, the DNA is TGTGCCAGCAGTTACTCGGAGGGAGGTCGTTACAATGAGCAGTTCTTC.

There are a few counts of this clonotype. The chain has TRBV12-3 or TRBV12-4 and TRBJ2-1; a weak D match, TRBD1 (6 bases). CDR3 size: 15 residues. V was clipped by 6 bases and J by 6 bases, with 18 bases between them. DNA of the CDR3: TGTGCCAGCAGGCCAGGGGAGATGGTAAGCAATGAGCAGTTCTTC. It encodes CASRPGEMVSNEQFF.

This clonotype was seen more than once but under ten times. The gene calls are TRBV6-2 or TRBV6-3 and TRBJ2-7, with D possibly matching TRBD2 (5 bases). V lost 5 bases, J lost 3 bases, and 11 bases lay in between. CDR3 length equals 13 residues. Germline CDR1 is MNHEY and CDR2 is SVGEGT. The CDR3 protein is CASSIGIHYEQYF. The CDR3 DNA follows: TGTGCCAGCAGTATCGGGATCCACTACGAGCAGTACTTC.

This clonotype was found a few times. The rearrangement uses TRBV14 and TRBJ2-7, with D unclear. CDR1 and CDR2 (germline): SGHDN, FVKESK. The CDR3 length is 13 residues. V was cut by 5 bases and J by 6 bases, with 14 bases left in between. Written as DNA, the CDR3 is TGTGCCAGCAGCTCGGGCCTCAATACCGAGCAGTACTTC. Its translation is CASSSGLNTEQYF.

This chain uses TRBV7-2 with TRBJ2-1, with 11 positions matching TRBD2. Losses at the gene ends were 3 bases for V and 7 bases for J; bases not matched to a gene: 11. The CDR3 is 17 amino acids. Germline-derived CDR1 and CDR2 are SGHTA and FQGNSA. This CDR3 reads CASSFFGMLAGGNEQFF. As DNA, the CDR3 is TGTGCCAGCAGCTTCTTTGGGATGCTAGCGGGAGGAAATGAGCAGTTCTTC.

V and J are TRBV6-1 and TRBJ2-2, with TRBD1 as a possible D gene (5 bases). CDR1 is MNHNS, CDR2 SASEGT, per germline. The ends were cut back, 6 bases at V and 1 base at J, with 15 bases in the middle. CDR3 size: 16 residues. CDR3 sequence: CASRGYYGQNTGELFF. As DNA, the CDR3 is TGTGCCAGCAGGGGGTATTACGGACAGAACACCGGGGAGCTGTTTTTT.

The chain has TRBV14 and TRBJ2-7; 9 positions agree with TRBD1. CDR3 length equals 19 residues. CDR1 SGHDN and CDR2 FVKESK come from the germline V gene. V was pared by 0 bases and J by 2 bases, with 14 bases of the junction left unmatched. The CDR3 sequence: CASSQDPRSRDRVTYEQYF. In DNA, the CDR3 is TGTGCCAGCAGCCAAGATCCGCGGTCTCGGGACAGGGTCACCTACGAGCAGTACTTC.

The chain joins TRBV20-1 to TRBJ1-6, with 10 bases identical to TRBD1. The trim removed 1 base at V and 10 bases at J, leaving 7 bases unmatched. Per germline, CDR1 DFQATT and CDR2 SNEGSKA (reference sequence). CDR3 length: 15 amino acids. In DNA, the CDR3 is TGCAGTGCTAGAGTTGGACAGGGGGTGGGATCACCCCTCCACTTT. Protein product: CSARVGQGVGSPLHF.